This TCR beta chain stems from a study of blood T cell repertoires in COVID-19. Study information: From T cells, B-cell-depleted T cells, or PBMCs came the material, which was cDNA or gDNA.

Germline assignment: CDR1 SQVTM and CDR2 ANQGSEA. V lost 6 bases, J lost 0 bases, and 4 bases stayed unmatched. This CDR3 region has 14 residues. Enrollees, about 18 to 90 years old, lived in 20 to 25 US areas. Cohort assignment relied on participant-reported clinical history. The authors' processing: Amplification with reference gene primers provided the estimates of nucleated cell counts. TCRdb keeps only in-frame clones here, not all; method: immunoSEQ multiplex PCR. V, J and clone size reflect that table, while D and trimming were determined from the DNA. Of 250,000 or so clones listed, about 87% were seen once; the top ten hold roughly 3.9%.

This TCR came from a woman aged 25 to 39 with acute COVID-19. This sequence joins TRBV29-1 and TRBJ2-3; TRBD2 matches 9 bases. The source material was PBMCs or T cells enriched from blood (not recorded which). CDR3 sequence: CSVPAGGSTDTQYF. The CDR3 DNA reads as TGCAGCGTCCCAGCGGGAGGCAGCACAGATACGCAGTATTTT.